The sequence of this TCR beta chain was determined in a study of blood T cell repertoires in COVID-19. Data came from immunoSEQ multiplex PCR; TCRdb stores just in-frame clones and leaves some out. The table includes more than 100,000 clones, roughly 90% detected once. CDR1 and CDR2 (germline): WNHNN, SYGVQD (reference sequence). V lost 3 bases to trimming and J lost 0 bases, with 10 bases between them. The CDR3 runs 15 residues. This clone was seen more than once but under ten times. The receptor's source is a woman aged 55-75 years with acute or convalescent COVID-19. The chain links TRBV10-1 to TRBJ2-3, with D hard to call. The specimen sequenced was peripheral blood. The CDR3 DNA sequence: TGCGCCAGCAGTGAACGACTTTCCAGCACAGATACGCAGTATTTT. This codes for CASSERLSSTDTQYF.